This entry is about one T cell receptor beta chain. Its specificity is not known. Using immunoSEQ multiplex PCR, the repertoire was profiled, and TCRdb retains in-frame clones only, with some absent. This sample yields approximately 970 clones, of which roughly 61% are seen a single time; 46% belongs to the top ten. Trimming pared 4 bases from V and 3 bases from J, leaving 15 bases between. Per germline, CDR1 SGDLS and CDR2 YYNGEE. The CDR3 runs to 15 residues. These data originate in a study of T cell clonotyping in hematopoietic cell transplantation. Study-wide results and caveats: At the given depth, recipient repertoires were over 97% de novo clonotypes. Pathologically expanded recipient clonotypes increased progressively from day 30 to day 180 as diversity fell.

This chain uses TRBV9 with TRBJ2-3; perhaps TRBD2 as D (6 bases). This TCR came from a male patient aged 55 to 70 who had an allogeneic stem cell transplant, so the T cells may come from the graft donor. Some clones in this sample may be carry-over from other donors' samples. Sequenced here: peripheral blood mononuclear cells, sampled 30 days after allogeneic stem cell transplant. The CDR3 region is CASSSRGAQTDTQYF. In nucleotides, the CDR3 is TGTGCCAGCAGCTCTCGCGGGGCGCAAACAGATACGCAGTATTTT. The full variable domain, its missing parts supplied by reference TRBV9 and TRBJ2-3, is DSGVTQTPKHLITATGQRVTLRCSPRSGDLSVYWYQQSLDQGLQFLIQYYNGEERAKGNILERFSAQQFPDLHSELNLSSLELGDSALYFCASSSRGAQTDTQYFGPGTRLTVL.